The 28 T cell receptor beta chains below were found in one sample sequenced in a study of cytomegalovirus exposure and HLA in healthy donors. Primers included in the PCR were 60 Vbeta and 13 Jbeta primers. This table comes from immunoSEQ multiplex PCR, and its TCRdb copy is limited to in-frame clones, with some not included. The table lists 120,000 to 150,000 clones, roughly four fifths of them singletons, with 3.2% in the top ten. The sample consisted of PBMCs. The source is a man younger than 30 in good health and CMV-seropositive.

The V call is TRBV28, the J call TRBJ1-2, with 7 nucleotides matching TRBD1. The CDR3 totals 13 residues. Germline CDR1 MDHEN, CDR2 SYDVKM. V dropped 6 bases and J dropped 8; count of bases not matched to a gene: 9. The chain's CDR3 is CASSSFGQAGYTF. CDR3 coding DNA: TGTGCCAGCAGCTCTTTCGGACAGGCGGGCTACACCTTC.

J is TRBJ2-3 and V is TRBV6-1; a weak D match, TRBD2 (5 bases). V gave up 11 bases and J gave up 0 bases, with 12 bases separating them. Germline CDR1 reads MNHNS; CDR2 reads SASEGT. This CDR3 spans 13 amino acids. The CDR3 loop reads CALRRGSTDTQYF. Written as DNA, the CDR3 is TGTGCCCTCCGTCGAGGGAGCACAGATACGCAGTATTTT.

The chain uses TRBV5-1 and TRBJ1-1; D not resolved. This CDR3 has 12 residues. Germline-derived CDR1 and CDR2 are SGHRS and YFSETQ. The ends were cut back, 0 bases at V and 7 bases at J, with 7 bases in the middle. The CDR3 DNA is TGCGCCAGCAGCTTGGATGAGGTTGAAGCTTTCTTT. Protein product: CASSLDEVEAFF. The full variable domain, with the rest looked up from reference TRBV5-1 and TRBJ1-1, is KAGVTQTPRYLIKTRGQQVTLSCSPISGHRSVSWYQQTPGQGLQFLFEYFSETQRNKGNFPGRFSGRQFSNSRSEMNVSTLELGDSALYLCASSLDEVEAFFGQGTRLTVV.

This chain joins TRBV4-1 and TRBJ1-1; 8 nucleotides match TRBD1. The CDR3 has 14 amino acids. With V trimmed by 0 bases and J by 6 bases, 3 bases remained unmatched. Germline lookup yields CDR1 MGHRA and CDR2 YSYEKL. CDR3 DNA sequence: TGCGCCAGCAGCCAAGAGGCAGGGGGCCCTGAAGCTTTCTTT. This encodes CASSQEAGGPEAFF.

This clone appeared a single time. The CDR3 loop is CASSPLAGGLGEQYF. The CDR3 DNA reads TGTGCCAGCAGTCCCCTAGCGGGAGGGCTGGGGGAGCAGTACTTC. The gene calls are TRBV6-6 and TRBJ2-7; 12 bases are shared with TRBD2. The CDR3 is 15 amino acids. The germline V gene encodes CDR1 MNHNY and CDR2 SVGAGI (reference sequence). V lost 5 bases to trimming and J lost 7 bases; unmatched junction nucleotides: 9.

The rearrangement links TRBV6-1 to TRBJ1-1; the match to TRBD1 covers 9 bases. The CDR3 has 16 amino acids. With V trimmed by 1 base and J by 5 bases, 8 bases remained unmatched. Germline V gives CDR1 MNHNS, CDR2 SASEGT. This CDR3 reads CASSEDPGQGSTEAFF. The CDR3 DNA is TGTGCCAGCAGTGAAGATCCCGGACAGGGGTCGACTGAAGCTTTCTTT.

The chain carries TRBV11-2 and TRBJ2-7, with D perhaps TRBD1 (6 bases). Trimming took off 2 bases at V and 4 bases at J, with 18 bases between the two ends. The CDR3 is 16 residues long. Germline CDR1 is SGHAT and CDR2 is FQNNGV. The CDR3 DNA reads TGTGCCAGCAGCTTATCGCAGGCAGGGGCGTCATACGAGCAGTACTTC. Protein: CASSLSQAGASYEQYF.

This chain links TRBV7-2 with TRBJ2-5; 11 nucleotides align to TRBD2. The germline CDR1 and CDR2 sequences are SGHTA and FQGNSA. V dropped 0 bases and J dropped 9; count of bases not matched to a gene: 3. The CDR3 totals 14 residues. In DNA form, the CDR3 reads TGTGCCAGCAGCTTAGCGATAGCGGGAGGGCCCCAGTACTTC. Translated: CASSLAIAGGPQYF.

The J gene is TRBJ2-7, the V gene TRBV6-1; D possibly corresponds to TRBD1 (5 bases). The CDR3 runs to 13 residues. Germline-derived CDR1 and CDR2 are MNHNS and SASEGT. V dropped 4 bases and J dropped 3 bases, with 10 bases sitting between them. The CDR3, as DNA: TGTGCCAGCAGTGTTCCTGACAGCTACGAGCAGTACTTC. It encodes CASSVPDSYEQYF.

The chain joins TRBV27 to TRBJ2-7; 8 bases line up with TRBD2. In germline, CDR1 is MNHEY, CDR2 SMNVEV (reference sequence). There are 13 residues in the CDR3. V lost 5 bases to trimming and J lost 13 bases; unmatched junction nucleotides: 13. As DNA, the CDR3 is TGTGCCAGCAGTCCCTCCGGGGTAGCGGGACGATACTTC. Residues: CASSPSGVAGRYF.

V gene TRBV29-1 combines with J gene TRBJ2-7, with D possibly TRBD2 on 6 matching bases. Germline loops: CDR1 SQVTM, CDR2 ANQGSEA. The CDR3 runs 12 residues. With 3 bases removed from V and 3 bases from J, the gap between germline ends came to 9 bases. The CDR3 DNA reads TGCAGCGTTGACCGCGGGAACTACGAGCAGTACTTC. This translates into CSVDRGNYEQYF.

The chain joins TRBV29-1 to TRBJ1-2; a possible D gene is TRBD1 (6 bases). The CDR3 length is 16 residues. Germline CDR1 SQVTM, CDR2 ANQGSEA. V shed 6 bases and J shed 1 base, with 21 bases lying between them. In DNA, the CDR3 is TGCAGCGTCCCCCGACGGGACACCGACTTTAACTATGGCTACACCTTC. The encoded protein is CSVPRRDTDFNYGYTF. Full variable domain (rest looked up from reference TRBV29-1 and TRBJ1-2): SAVISQKPSRDICQRGTSLTIQCQVDSQVTMMFWYRQQPGQSLTLIATANQGSEATYESGFVIDKFPISRPNLTFSTLTVSNMSPEDSSIYLCSVPRRDTDFNYGYTFGSGTRLTVV.

The V call is TRBV19, the J call TRBJ2-1; the D gene is possibly TRBD2 (7 bases). Germline CDR1 is LNHDA and CDR2 is SQIVND (reference sequence). V was trimmed by 5 bases and J by 6 bases, leaving 32 bases between them. The CDR3 loop spans 20 amino acids. This CDR3 is CASSPRGGRWRESSGNEQFF. In DNA form, the CDR3 reads TGTGCCAGTAGTCCCAGGGGTGGGCGCTGGCGGGAGTCTTCCGGCAATGAGCAGTTCTTC. Variable domain in full (rest from reference TRBV19 and TRBJ2-1): DGGITQSPKYLFRKEGQNVTLSCEQNLNHDAMYWYRQDPGQGLRLIYYSQIVNDFQKGDIAEGYSVSREKKESFPLTVTSAQKNPTAFYLCASSPRGGRWRESSGNEQFFGPGTRLTVL.

The rearrangement joins TRBV27 to TRBJ2-5; 9 nucleotides agree with TRBD1. The CDR3 spans 16 residues. Germline CDR1 MNHEY, CDR2 SMNVEV (reference sequence). Germline trimming cut 6 bases from V and 0 bases from J; bases unmatched to any gene: 8. CDR3 in amino acids: CASRRTGVGYQETQYF. The CDR3 bases are TGTGCCAGCAGGCGGACAGGGGTGGGGTACCAAGAGACCCAGTACTTC.

The V gene is TRBV5-6, the J gene TRBJ1-6, with D uncertain. The CDR3 has 17 residues. Trimming left V 2 bases short and J 1 base short, with 13 bases between. Germline V CDR1 and CDR2: SGHDT, YYEEEE. The CDR3 sequence is CASSFDGYGSYNSPLHF. The CDR3 bases are TGTGCCAGCAGCTTTGACGGATACGGGTCCTATAATTCACCCCTCCACTTT.

The chain carries TRBV5-6 and TRBJ2-1, with 7 positions matching TRBD1. CDR1 and CDR2 from the germline V gene are SGHDT and YYEEEE. This CDR3 spans 13 amino acids. With V trimmed by 0 bases and J by 15 bases, 9 bases remained unmatched. Here the CDR3 DNA reads TGTGCCAGCAGCTTGGACGGAGGACAGGCTGGGTTCTTC. Its protein product is CASSLDGGQAGFF.

This clone appeared a few times. The V call is TRBV28, the J call TRBJ2-1; TRBD2 matches 11 bases. The CDR3 runs to 19 residues. Losses at the gene ends were 4 bases for V and 2 bases for J; bases not matched to a gene: 13. Germline-derived CDR1 and CDR2 are MDHEN and SYDVKM. CDR3 region: CASSSPILRLAGPYNEQFF. The CDR3 nucleotides are TGTGCCAGCAGTTCTCCAATCCTCCGACTAGCGGGGCCCTACAATGAGCAGTTCTTC.

The genes are TRBV6-5 and TRBJ2-5, with 12 bases lining up with TRBD1. Germline loops: CDR1 MNHEY, CDR2 SVGAGI. This CDR3 is 16 amino acids long. Trimming at V came to 1 base and at J to 4 bases, leaving 4 bases not matched to a gene. CDR3 region: CASSYYGTGGLETQYF. The CDR3 nucleotides are TGTGCCAGCAGTTACTATGGGACAGGGGGCCTAGAGACCCAGTACTTC.

This clone was recorded once. This sequence joins TRBV11-2 and TRBJ2-1, with 11 bases fitting TRBD2. Germline V gene data show CDR1 as SGHAT and CDR2 as FQNNGV. Trimming took 6 bases from V and 0 from J; bases not matched to a gene: 4. This CDR3 is 16 amino acids long. CDR3 residues: CASRPTSGSSYNEQFF. DNA of the CDR3: TGTGCCAGCAGGCCTACTAGCGGGAGCTCCTACAATGAGCAGTTCTTC. Combining the CDR3 with reference TRBV11-2 and TRBJ2-1 gives the whole variable domain EAGVAQSPRYKIIEKRQSVAFWCNPISGHATLYWYQQILGQGPKLLIQFQNNGVVDDSQLPKDRFSAERLKGVDSTLKIQPAKLEDSAVYLCASRPTSGSSYNEQFFGPGTRLTVL.

The V call is TRBV5-1, the J call TRBJ1-1; no clear D gene. The germline V gene has CDR1 SGHRS and CDR2 YFSETQ. The V gene lost 4 bases and the J gene lost 2 bases, with 15 bases spanning the gap. The CDR3 contains 15 residues. CDR3 in DNA: TGCGCCAGCAGCCCAACCAGTGCAGGAAACACTGAAGCTTTCTTT. Its protein is CASSPTSAGNTEAFF.

The chain recombines TRBV27 with TRBJ2-3; TRBD1 might be the D (5 bases). Trimming removed 6 bases at V and 0 bases at J, with 13 bases between. CDR3 length: 15 amino acids. Germline loops: CDR1 MNHEY, CDR2 SMNVEV (reference sequence). The CDR3 here is CASSPGPTSTDTQYF. CDR3 DNA sequence: TGTGCCAGCAGCCCAGGGCCCACTAGCACAGATACGCAGTATTTT.

The chain employs TRBV29-1 and TRBJ2-5; 8 bases map to TRBD2. TRBJ2-7 explains the end of the DNA better; the J call may be wrong. Germline V gene lookup returns CDR1 SQVTM and CDR2 ANQGSEA. The CDR3 extends over 15 amino acids. CDR3 sequence (DNA): TGCAGCGTTGAGGCGGCTAGCGGGCCTAACTACGAGCAGTACTTC. It codes for CSVEAASGPNYEQYF.

The chain couples TRBV5-1 to TRBJ2-5; TRBD2 might be the D (6 bases). Germline V lookup: CDR1 SGHRS, CDR2 YFSETQ. The CDR3 sequence is 16 residues long. The V end was cut by 2 bases, the J end by 2 bases, with 16 bases between. CDR3 amino acids: CASSFGAGRLQETQYF. The CDR3 bases are TGCGCCAGCAGCTTCGGGGCGGGGCGCCTTCAAGAGACCCAGTACTTC.

The chain links TRBV13 to TRBJ2-7; TRBD2 aligns across 7 bases. The CDR3 is 16 residues long. Per the germline V gene, CDR1 is PRHDT and CDR2 is FYEKMQ (reference sequence). The V segment lost 0 bases and the J segment 5 bases; nucleotides outside the gene matches: 10. CDR3 DNA sequence: TGTGCCAGCAGCTTAGGGGCGGGAGTTCGCAGGAACGAGCAGTACTTC. Its protein product is CASSLGAGVRRNEQYF.

The chain couples TRBV5-8 to TRBJ1-2; 7 bases align to TRBD1. V lost 0 bases to trimming and J lost 5 bases; unmatched junction nucleotides: 10. The germline V gene has CDR1 SGHTS and CDR2 YDEGEE. The CDR3 has 16 amino acids. CDR3 amino acids: CASSLGRTGTAYGYTF. The CDR3 region has the DNA TGTGCCAGCAGCTTGGGCCGCACCGGGACAGCTTATGGCTACACCTTC. The entire variable domain, with the rest obtained from reference TRBV5-8 and TRBJ1-2, is as follows: EAGVTQSPTHLIKTRGQQATLRCSPISGHTSVYWYQQALGLGLQFLLWYDEGEERNRGNFPPRFSGRQFPNYSSELNVNALELEDSALYLCASSLGRTGTAYGYTFGSGTRLTVV.

The chain joins TRBV6-5 to TRBJ1-5; weak D call: TRBD1 (6 bases). Germline V CDR1 and CDR2: MNHEY, SVGAGI. The CDR3 totals 15 residues. With 6 bases removed from V and 3 bases from J, the gap between germline ends came to 15 bases. The CDR3 region is CASSLDRTFNQPQHF. CDR3 in DNA: TGTGCCAGCAGCCTTGACAGGACCTTCAATCAGCCCCAGCATTTT.

This rearrangement joins TRBV5-1 to TRBJ1-1, with D possibly TRBD1 on 5 matching bases. The CDR3 sequence is 14 residues long. Germline lookup yields CDR1 SGHRS and CDR2 YFSETQ. The V end was cut by 0 bases, the J end by 3 bases, with 9 bases between. CDR3 sequence: CASSLGWGDTEAFF. The CDR3 nucleotides are TGCGCCAGCAGCTTGGGTTGGGGGGACACTGAAGCTTTCTTT.

This chain links TRBV27 with TRBJ2-7; D possibly corresponds to TRBD1 (5 bases). Germline loops: CDR1 MNHEY, CDR2 SMNVEV (reference sequence). Between the trimmed V and J ends, which lost 4 bases and 3 bases, there was a span of 13 bases. CDR3 length equals 14 residues. Here the CDR3 reads CASSSGPRRYEQYF. For the CDR3, the DNA is TGTGCCAGCAGTTCAGGGCCCCGCCGCTACGAGCAGTACTTC.